A single sample gave rise to the 19 T cell receptor beta chains below, sequenced in a study of sequential checkpoint blockade in melanoma. TCRdb's table, derived via immunoSEQ multiplex PCR, lists solely in-frame clones and lacks some. The repertoire holds about 19,000 clones, 73% seen once, with roughly 21% in the top ten. Treatment noted: randomized to nivolumab then ipilimumab (arm A) or the reverse (arm B). The sequencing here drew on CD8+ T cells sorted from blood (inferred from file names), taken from a patient given nivolumab and ipilimumab in sequence. The receptors here all came from a human donor with melanoma.

The chain couples TRBV9 to TRBJ1-2; D remains unclear. This CDR3 is built from 13 residues. Trimming pared 4 bases from V and 4 bases from J, leaving 11 bases between. Germline V gives CDR1 SGDLS, CDR2 YYNGEE. DNA of the CDR3: TGTGCCAGCAGCCCAAGAGGTCCCTATGGCTACACCTTC. Protein product: CASSPRGPYGYTF. The full variable domain, completed using reference TRBV9 and TRBJ1-2, is DSGVTQTPKHLITATGQRVTLRCSPRSGDLSVYWYQQSLDQGLQFLIQYYNGEERAKGNILERFSAQQFPDLHSELNLSSLELGDSALYFCASSPRGPYGYTFGSGTRLTVV.

V gene TRBV4-1 combines with J gene TRBJ2-1; 7 bases line up with TRBD2. V was clipped by 5 bases and J by 4 bases; unmatched bases: 8. Germline V gene data show CDR1 as MGHRA and CDR2 as YSYEKL. This CDR3 region has 15 residues. In nucleotides, the CDR3 is TGCGCCAGCAGCACCTTAGCGGGCACGTACAATGAGCAGTTCTTC. Translation gives CASSTLAGTYNEQFF.

The gene calls are TRBV7-4 and TRBJ1-2, with unresolved D. Trimming cost V 4 bases and J 0 bases, with 9 bases left between them. CDR1 is SGHVT and CDR2 is SQSDAQ in the germline V gene. CDR3 length equals 14 residues. DNA for the CDR3: TGTGCCAGCAGCTCGAGCGCCGCTAACTATGGCTACACCTTC. Its translation: CASSSSAANYGYTF. Complete variable domain (other parts from reference TRBV7-4 and TRBJ1-2): GAGVSQSPRYKVAKRGRDVALRCDSISGHVTLYWYRQTLGQGSEVLTYSQSDAQRDKSGRPSGRFSAERPERSVSTLKIQRTEQGDSAVYLCASSSSAANYGYTFGSGTRLTVV.

The chain joins TRBV28 to TRBJ2-7, with 10 bases lining up with TRBD2. The V gene's germline CDR1 is MDHEN and CDR2 SYDVKM. Trimming cost V 6 bases and J 4 bases; bases outside gene matches: 6. The CDR3 runs to 14 residues. This chain's CDR3 is CASREAGGRYEQYF. The CDR3 bases are TGTGCCAGCAGGGAAGCGGGAGGGCGGTACGAGCAGTACTTC.

This chain uses TRBV9 with TRBJ1-1; perhaps TRBD1 as D (5 bases). Trimming removed 3 bases from V and 2 bases from J, with 14 bases in between. Germline V gene lookup returns CDR1 SGDLS and CDR2 YYNGEE. CDR3 length: 15 amino acids. CDR3 nucleotides: TGTGCCAGCAGCGCCGGGGGAGGGATAAACACTGAAGCTTTCTTT. Translation: CASSAGGGINTEAFF.

This chain uses TRBV4-1 with TRBJ2-7; 11 nucleotides match TRBD2. Per the germline V gene, CDR1 is MGHRA and CDR2 is YSYEKL. V lost 1 base, J lost 1 base, and 3 bases stayed unmatched. The CDR3 has 16 amino acids. CDR3 residues: CASSQGASGGSYEQYF. CDR3 coding DNA: TGCGCCAGCAGCCAAGGGGCTAGCGGGGGGTCCTACGAGCAGTACTTC.

Written as DNA, the CDR3 is TGTGCCAGCAGCACACGGACAGGGCAAGGGAATCTCGGGAACACTGAAGCTTTCTTT. The encoded protein is CASSTRTGQGNLGNTEAFF. V is TRBV7-2 and J is TRBJ1-1; 8 nucleotides line up with TRBD1. Unmatched junction bases numbered 18, after V lost 5 bases and J lost 1 base. The CDR3 is made up of 19 amino acids. CDR1 SGHTA and CDR2 FQGNSA come from the germline V gene.

The chain's CDR3 is CASSRVVGVGETQYF. The CDR3 bases are TGTGCCAGCAGTCGGGTGGTGGGAGTTGGCGAGACCCAGTACTTC. The chain recombines TRBV28 with TRBJ2-5; maybe TRBD2 (5 bases). V gave up 5 bases and J gave up 5 bases, with 18 bases separating them. The CDR3 totals 15 residues. CDR1 and CDR2 from the germline V gene are MDHEN and SYDVKM.

This rearrangement joins TRBV4-1 to TRBJ1-2; 7 positions match TRBD1. This CDR3 has 16 residues. After removal of 1 base from V and 5 bases from J, the junction contained 10 bases not matched to a gene. Per the germline V gene, CDR1 is MGHRA and CDR2 is YSYEKL. As DNA, the CDR3 is TGCGCCAGCAGCCAAGGGGAAAAACAACAGGGGTATGGCTACACCTTC. This gives the protein CASSQGEKQQGYGYTF.

The chain combines TRBV7-3 with TRBJ2-3; TRBD1 matches at 11 bases. J was trimmed by 3 bases and V by 2 bases; bases with no gene match: 4. CDR1 and CDR2 from the germline V gene are SGHTA and FQGTGA. This CDR3 comprises 16 residues. Here the CDR3 reads CASSLVGQGETDTQYF. CDR3 DNA: TGTGCCAGCAGCTTAGTGGGACAGGGGGAAACAGATACGCAGTATTTT. The whole variable domain, filled in from reference TRBV7-3 and TRBJ2-3, reads GAGVSQTPSNKVTEKGKYVELRCDPISGHTALYWYRQSLGQGPEFLIYFQGTGAADDSGLPNDRFFAVRPEGSVSTLKIQRTERGDSAVYLCASSLVGQGETDTQYFGPGTRLTVL.

The chain links TRBV9 to TRBJ1-2; D not resolved. This CDR3 contains 16 residues. V lost 0 bases, J lost 5 bases, and 17 bases lay in between. The V gene's germline CDR1 is SGDLS and CDR2 YYNGEE. This chain's CDR3 is CASSVGSGGLLYGYTF. The CDR3 DNA is TGTGCCAGCAGCGTAGGATCAGGAGGCCTGTTGTATGGCTACACCTTC.

This chain links TRBV7-9 with TRBJ2-7; perhaps TRBD2 as D (6 bases). Per germline, CDR1 SEHNR and CDR2 FQNEAQ (reference sequence). Deletions cut 4 bases from V and 0 bases from J, with 16 bases between. The CDR3 covers 16 residues. CDR3 bases: TGTGCCAGCAGCTCAAATAGCGGAGATAGCTCCTACGAGCAGTACTTC. Protein product: CASSSNSGDSSYEQYF.

The gene calls are TRBV6-4 and TRBJ2-3; D may be TRBD2 (6 bases). Trimming took off 6 bases at V and 4 bases at J, with 17 bases between the two ends. Germline V gene sequence: CDR1 MRHNA, CDR2 SNTAGT. This CDR3 comprises 15 residues. The CDR3 sequence is CASSSEGGGSDTQYF. The CDR3 nucleotides read TGTGCCAGCAGCTCAGAGGGAGGAGGCTCAGATACGCAGTATTTT.

V and J are TRBV25-1 and TRBJ2-1; D possibly corresponds to TRBD1 (6 bases). V was pared by 4 bases and J by 12 bases, with 13 bases between. This CDR3 is 12 amino acids long. CDR1 and CDR2 from the germline V gene are MGHDK and SYGVNS. DNA of the CDR3: TGTGCCAGCAGTGGAACAGGGTATGGGCAGTTCTTC. Its translation: CASSGTGYGQFF.

The rearrangement uses TRBV29-1 and TRBJ2-1; 8 bases fit TRBD2. The CDR3 has 17 residues. CDR1 is SQVTM and CDR2 is ANQGSEA in the germline V gene. The V and J ends lost 8 bases and 0 bases, in that order; junction bases with no gene match: 15. CDR3 region: CSLVGITGGSSYNEQFF. DNA for the CDR3: TGCAGCCTGGTGGGGATAACGGGGGGGAGCTCCTACAATGAGCAGTTCTTC.

The V and J genes are TRBV30 and TRBJ1-5; D remains unclear. Trimming removed 1 base at V and 5 bases at J, with 3 bases between. The CDR3 has 11 residues. The V gene's germline CDR1 is GTSNPN and CDR2 SVGIG (reference sequence). The CDR3 protein is CAWSAYQPQHF. CDR3 nucleotide sequence: TGTGCCTGGAGTGCTTATCAGCCCCAGCATTTT.

V is TRBV9 and J is TRBJ1-4; no reliable D call. Germline CDR1 SGDLS, CDR2 YYNGEE. V was clipped by 3 bases and J by 7 bases, with 19 bases between them. This CDR3 region has 16 residues. The CDR3 DNA sequence: TGTGCCAGCAGCGCAGAACCCCGGGAGGACCCTGAAAAACTGTTTTTT. It codes for CASSAEPREDPEKLFF.

As for this clone: One end of the junction varies from germline; a read error may be responsible. The chain employs TRBV7-7 and TRBJ2-7, with 8 bases that match TRBD1. Per germline, CDR1 SSHAT and CDR2 FNYEAQ (reference sequence). The CDR3 has 15 amino acids. In DNA form, the CDR3 reads TGCGCCAGCAGCCCGAGCGCGACAGGGGCCTACGAGCAGTACTTC. Protein product: CASSPSATGAYEQYF.

This rearrangement joins TRBV7-6 to TRBJ2-2; a weak D match, TRBD2 (5 bases). V lost 6 bases and J 7 bases, leaving 15 bases between the germline ends. The CDR3 is made up of 14 amino acids. Germline V gene sequence: CDR1 SGHVS, CDR2 FNYEAQ. CDR3 sequence reads: CASREWESNGELFF. The CDR3 DNA reads as TGTGCCAGCAGGGAATGGGAGTCGAACGGGGAGCTGTTTTTT.